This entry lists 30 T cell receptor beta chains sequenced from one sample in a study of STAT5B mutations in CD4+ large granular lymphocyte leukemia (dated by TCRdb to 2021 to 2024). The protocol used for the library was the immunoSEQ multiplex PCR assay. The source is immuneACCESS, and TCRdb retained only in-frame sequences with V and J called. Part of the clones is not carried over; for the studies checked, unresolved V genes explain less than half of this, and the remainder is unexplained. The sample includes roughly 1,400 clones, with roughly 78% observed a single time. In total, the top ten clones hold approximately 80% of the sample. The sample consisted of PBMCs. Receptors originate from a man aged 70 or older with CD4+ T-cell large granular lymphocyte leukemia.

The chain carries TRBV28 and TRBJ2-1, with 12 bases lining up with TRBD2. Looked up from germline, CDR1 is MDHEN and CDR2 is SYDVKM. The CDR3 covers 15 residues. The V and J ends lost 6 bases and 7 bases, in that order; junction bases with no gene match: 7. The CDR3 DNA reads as TGTGCCAGCAGACGGAGACTAGCGGGAGATAATGAGCAGTTCTTC. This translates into CASRRRLAGDNEQFF.

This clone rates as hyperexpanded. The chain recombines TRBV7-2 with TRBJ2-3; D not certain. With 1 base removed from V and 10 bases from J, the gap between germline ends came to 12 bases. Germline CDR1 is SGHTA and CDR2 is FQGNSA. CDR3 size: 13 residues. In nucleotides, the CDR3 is TGTGCCAGCAGCTTAGATGGAAGGTCGTCGCAGTATTTT. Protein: CASSLDGRSSQYF. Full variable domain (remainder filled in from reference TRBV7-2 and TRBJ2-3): GAGVSQSPSNKVTEKGKDVELRCDPISGHTALYWYRQSLGQGLEFLIYFQGNSAPDKSGLPSDRFSAERTGGSVSTLTIQRTQQEDSAVYLCASSLDGRSSQYFGPGTRLTVL.

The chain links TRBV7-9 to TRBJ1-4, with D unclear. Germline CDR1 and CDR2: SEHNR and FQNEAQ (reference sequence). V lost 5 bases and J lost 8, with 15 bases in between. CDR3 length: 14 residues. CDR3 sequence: CASSRTSLREKLFF. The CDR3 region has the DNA TGTGCCAGCAGCCGGACCAGCCTCAGGGAAAAACTGTTTTTT.

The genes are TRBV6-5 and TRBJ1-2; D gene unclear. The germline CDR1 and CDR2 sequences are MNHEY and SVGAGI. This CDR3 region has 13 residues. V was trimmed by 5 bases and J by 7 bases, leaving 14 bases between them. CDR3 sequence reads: CASSRFGEAGYTF. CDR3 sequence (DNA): TGTGCCAGCAGTCGATTCGGGGAGGCTGGCTACACCTTC.

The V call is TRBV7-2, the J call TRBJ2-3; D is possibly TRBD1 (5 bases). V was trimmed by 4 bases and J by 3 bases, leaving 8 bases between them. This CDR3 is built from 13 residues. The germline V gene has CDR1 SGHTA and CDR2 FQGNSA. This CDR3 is CASSSQGTDTQYF. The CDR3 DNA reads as TGTGCCAGCAGCTCGCAGGGTACAGATACGCAGTATTTT.

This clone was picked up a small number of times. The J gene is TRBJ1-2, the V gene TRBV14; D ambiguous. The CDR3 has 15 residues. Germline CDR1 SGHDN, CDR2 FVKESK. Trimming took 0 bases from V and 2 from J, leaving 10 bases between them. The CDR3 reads CASSQDLGGNYGYTF. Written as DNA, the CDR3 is TGTGCCAGCAGCCAAGATTTAGGAGGGAACTATGGCTACACCTTC. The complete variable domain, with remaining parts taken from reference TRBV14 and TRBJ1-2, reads EAGVTQFPSHSVIEKGQTVTLRCDPISGHDNLYWYRRVMGKEIKFLLHFVKESKQDESGMPNNRFLAERTGGTYSTLKVQPAELEDSGVYFCASSQDLGGNYGYTFGSGTRLTVV.

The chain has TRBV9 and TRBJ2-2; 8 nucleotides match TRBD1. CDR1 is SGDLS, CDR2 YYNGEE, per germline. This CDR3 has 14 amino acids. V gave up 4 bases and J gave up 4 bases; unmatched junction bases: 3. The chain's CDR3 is CASSSGQGTGELFF. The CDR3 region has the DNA TGTGCCAGCAGCTCCGGACAGGGCACCGGGGAGCTGTTTTTT.

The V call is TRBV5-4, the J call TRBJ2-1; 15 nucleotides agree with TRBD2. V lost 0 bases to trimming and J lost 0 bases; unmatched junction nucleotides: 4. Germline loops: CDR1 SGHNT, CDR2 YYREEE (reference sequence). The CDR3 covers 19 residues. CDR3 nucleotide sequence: TGTGCCAGCAGCTTGGCCGGGACTAGCGGGAGGAGCTCCTACAATGAGCAGTTCTTC. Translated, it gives CASSLAGTSGRSSYNEQFF. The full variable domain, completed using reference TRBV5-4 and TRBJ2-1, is ETGVTQSPTHLIKTRGQQVTLRCSSQSGHNTVSWYQQALGQGPQFIFQYYREEENGRGNFPPRFSGLQFPNYSSELNVNALELDDSALYLCASSLAGTSGRSSYNEQFFGPGTRLTVL.

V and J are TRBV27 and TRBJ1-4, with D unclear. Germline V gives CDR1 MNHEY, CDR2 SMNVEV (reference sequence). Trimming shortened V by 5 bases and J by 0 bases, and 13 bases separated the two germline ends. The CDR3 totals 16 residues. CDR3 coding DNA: TGTGCCAGCAGTATCGGACGGCCTGCAACTAATGAAAAACTGTTTTTT. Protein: CASSIGRPATNEKLFF.

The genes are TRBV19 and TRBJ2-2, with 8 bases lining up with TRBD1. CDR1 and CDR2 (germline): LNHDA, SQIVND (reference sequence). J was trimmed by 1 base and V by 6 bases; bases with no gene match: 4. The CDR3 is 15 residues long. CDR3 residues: CASRSGTGNTGELFF. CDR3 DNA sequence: TGTGCCAGTAGATCCGGGACAGGGAACACCGGGGAGCTGTTTTTT.

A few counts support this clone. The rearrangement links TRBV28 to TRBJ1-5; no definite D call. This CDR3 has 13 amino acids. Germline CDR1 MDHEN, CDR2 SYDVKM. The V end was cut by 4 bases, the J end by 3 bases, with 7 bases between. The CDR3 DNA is TGTGCCAGCAGTTCGGGGAACAATCAGCCCCAGCATTTT. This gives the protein CASSSGNNQPQHF.

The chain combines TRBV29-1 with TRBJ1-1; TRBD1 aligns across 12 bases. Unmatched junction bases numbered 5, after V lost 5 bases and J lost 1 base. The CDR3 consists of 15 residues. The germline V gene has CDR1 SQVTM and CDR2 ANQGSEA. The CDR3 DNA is TGCAGCGTTCATGGGACAGGGGGCTGGAACACTGAAGCTTTCTTT. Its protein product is CSVHGTGGWNTEAFF.

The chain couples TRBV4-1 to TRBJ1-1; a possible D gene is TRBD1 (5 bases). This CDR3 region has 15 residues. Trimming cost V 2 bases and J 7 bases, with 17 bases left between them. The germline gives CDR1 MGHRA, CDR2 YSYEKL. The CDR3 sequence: CASSQLTGLLREAFF. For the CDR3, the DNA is TGCGCCAGCAGCCAATTGACGGGGCTGCTTCGTGAAGCTTTCTTT.

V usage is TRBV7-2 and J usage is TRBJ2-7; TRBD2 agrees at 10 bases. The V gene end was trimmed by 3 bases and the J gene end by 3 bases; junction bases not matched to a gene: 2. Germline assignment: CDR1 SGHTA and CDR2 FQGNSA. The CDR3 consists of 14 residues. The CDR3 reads CASSLRTSGYEQYF. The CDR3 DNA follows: TGTGCCAGCAGCTTGAGGACTAGCGGCTACGAGCAGTACTTC.

The CDR3 spells CASSRSSNYGYTF. The CDR3, as DNA: TGTGCCAGTAGTAGGTCCAGCAACTATGGCTACACCTTC. V is TRBV19 and J is TRBJ1-2, with D uncertain. Trimming pared 4 bases from V and 2 bases from J, leaving 8 bases between. The CDR3 loop spans 13 amino acids. Germline V gene sequence: CDR1 LNHDA, CDR2 SQIVND (reference sequence).

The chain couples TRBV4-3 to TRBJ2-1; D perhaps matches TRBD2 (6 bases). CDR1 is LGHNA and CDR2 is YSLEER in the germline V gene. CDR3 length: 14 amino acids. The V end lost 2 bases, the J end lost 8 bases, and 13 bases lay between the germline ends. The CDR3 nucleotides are TGCGCCAGCAGCCAAAATCCTAGCGCCGATGAGCAGTTCTTC. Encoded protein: CASSQNPSADEQFF.

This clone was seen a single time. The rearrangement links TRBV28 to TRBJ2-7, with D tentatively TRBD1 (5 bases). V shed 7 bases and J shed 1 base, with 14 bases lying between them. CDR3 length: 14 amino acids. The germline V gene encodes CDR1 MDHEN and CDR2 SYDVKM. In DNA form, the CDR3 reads TGTGCCAGCATTCCTCCAGGGTTTTCCTACGAGCAGTACTTC. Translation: CASIPPGFSYEQYF.

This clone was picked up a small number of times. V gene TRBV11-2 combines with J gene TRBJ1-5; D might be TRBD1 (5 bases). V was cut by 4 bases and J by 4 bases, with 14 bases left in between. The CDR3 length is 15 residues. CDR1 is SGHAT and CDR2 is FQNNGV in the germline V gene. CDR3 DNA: TGTGCCAGCAGCTCTACAGGTTCTCCTAATCAGCCCCAGCATTTT. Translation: CASSSTGSPNQPQHF.

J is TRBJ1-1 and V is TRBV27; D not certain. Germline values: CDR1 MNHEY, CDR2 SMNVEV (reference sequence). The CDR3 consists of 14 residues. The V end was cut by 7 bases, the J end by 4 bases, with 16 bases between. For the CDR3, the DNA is TGTGCCAGCATGAAATCGGGAGTTGGCACTGAAGCTTTCTTT. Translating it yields CASMKSGVGTEAFF.

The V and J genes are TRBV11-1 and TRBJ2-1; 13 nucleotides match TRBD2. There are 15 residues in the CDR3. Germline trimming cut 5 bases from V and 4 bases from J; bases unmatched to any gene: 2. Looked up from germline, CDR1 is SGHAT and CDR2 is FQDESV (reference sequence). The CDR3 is CASSRGLAGYNEQFF. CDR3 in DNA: TGTGCCAGCAGCCGGGGACTAGCGGGATACAATGAGCAGTTCTTC.

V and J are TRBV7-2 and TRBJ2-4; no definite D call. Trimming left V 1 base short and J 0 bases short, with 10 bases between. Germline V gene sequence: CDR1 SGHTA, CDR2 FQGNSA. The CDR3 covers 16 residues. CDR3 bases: TGTGCCAGCAGCTTAGACACCCGCCTAGCCAAAAACATTCAGTACTTC. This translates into CASSLDTRLAKNIQYF.

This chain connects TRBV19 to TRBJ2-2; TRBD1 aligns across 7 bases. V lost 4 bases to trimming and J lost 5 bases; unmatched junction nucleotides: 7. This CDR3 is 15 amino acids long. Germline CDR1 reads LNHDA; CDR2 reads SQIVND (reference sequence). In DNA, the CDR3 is TGTGCCAGTAGTACCGGGACAGTAAGAACCGGGGAGCTGTTTTTT. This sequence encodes CASSTGTVRTGELFF.

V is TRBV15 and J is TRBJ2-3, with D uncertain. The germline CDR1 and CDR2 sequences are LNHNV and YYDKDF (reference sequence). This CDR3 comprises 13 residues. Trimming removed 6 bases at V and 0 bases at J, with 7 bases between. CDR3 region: CATRAGSTDTQYF. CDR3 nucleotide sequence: TGTGCCACCAGGGCCGGTAGCACAGATACGCAGTATTTT.

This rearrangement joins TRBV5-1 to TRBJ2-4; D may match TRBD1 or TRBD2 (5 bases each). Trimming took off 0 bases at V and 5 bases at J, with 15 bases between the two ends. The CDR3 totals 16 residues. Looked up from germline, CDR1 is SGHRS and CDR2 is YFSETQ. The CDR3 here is CASSLAIGAGENIQYF. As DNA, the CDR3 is TGCGCCAGCAGCTTGGCCATCGGGGCAGGCGAAAACATTCAGTACTTC.

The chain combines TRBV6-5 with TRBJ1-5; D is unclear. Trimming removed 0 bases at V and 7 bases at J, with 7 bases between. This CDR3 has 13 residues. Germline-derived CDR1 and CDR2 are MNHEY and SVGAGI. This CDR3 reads CASSYSKGQPQHF. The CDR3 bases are TGTGCCAGCAGTTACTCGAAAGGGCAGCCCCAGCATTTT.

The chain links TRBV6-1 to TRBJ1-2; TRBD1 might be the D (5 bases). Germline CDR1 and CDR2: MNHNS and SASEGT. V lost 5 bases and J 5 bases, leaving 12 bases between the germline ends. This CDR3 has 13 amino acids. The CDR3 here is CASSRGPLYGYTF. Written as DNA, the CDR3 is TGTGCCAGCAGTAGGGGTCCTCTTTATGGCTACACCTTC.

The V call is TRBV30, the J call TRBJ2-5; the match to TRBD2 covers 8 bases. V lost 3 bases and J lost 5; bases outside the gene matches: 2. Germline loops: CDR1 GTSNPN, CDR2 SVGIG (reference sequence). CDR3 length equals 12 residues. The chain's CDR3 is CAWSSGSETQYF. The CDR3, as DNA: TGTGCCTGGAGCAGCGGGAGTGAGACCCAGTACTTC.

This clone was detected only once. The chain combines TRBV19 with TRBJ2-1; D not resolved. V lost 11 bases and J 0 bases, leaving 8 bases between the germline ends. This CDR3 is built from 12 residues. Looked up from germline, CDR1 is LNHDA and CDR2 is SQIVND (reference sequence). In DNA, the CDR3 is TGTGCCTCTATCGGCTCCTACAATGAGCAGTTCTTC. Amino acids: CASIGSYNEQFF. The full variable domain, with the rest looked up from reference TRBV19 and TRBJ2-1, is DGGITQSPKYLFRKEGQNVTLSCEQNLNHDAMYWYRQDPGQGLRLIYYSQIVNDFQKGDIAEGYSVSREKKESFPLTVTSAQKNPTAFYLCASIGSYNEQFFGPGTRLTVL.

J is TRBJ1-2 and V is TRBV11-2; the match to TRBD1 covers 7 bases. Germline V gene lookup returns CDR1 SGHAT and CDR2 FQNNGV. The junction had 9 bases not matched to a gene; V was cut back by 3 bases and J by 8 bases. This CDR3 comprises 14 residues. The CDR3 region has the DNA TGTGCCAGCAGCTTTTCCAGGGGGTCTTACGGCTACACCTTC. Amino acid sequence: CASSFSRGSYGYTF.

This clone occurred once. The DNA for the CDR3 is TGCGCCAGCAGCTTGGCCGGGGAGACCCAGTACTTC. Protein product: CASSLAGETQYF. The chain has TRBV5-1 and TRBJ2-5, with D unclear. V lost 0 bases and J lost 5, with 5 bases in between. This CDR3 comprises 12 residues. In germline, CDR1 is SGHRS, CDR2 YFSETQ.